This T cell receptor (beta chain) was captured in a study of T cell clonotyping in hematopoietic cell transplantation. TCRdb keeps only in-frame clones here, not all; method: immunoSEQ multiplex PCR. The sample lists about 47,000 clones, roughly 80% occurring once. Indicated time point: recipient sample about 28 days before transplant, after cytoreduction. This sequence originates from a man in his sixties with myelodysplastic syndrome. Some clones in this sample may be carry-over from other donors' samples. Here the sequenced sample was peripheral blood mononuclear cells, taken before stem cell transplant.

The CDR3 bases are TGTGCCAGCAGCTTGAACAGGGAGGAGACCCAGTACTTC. It codes for CASSLNREETQYF. The V and J genes are TRBV5-4 and TRBJ2-5, with D possibly TRBD1 on 6 matching bases. The V and J ends lost 1 base and 5 bases respectively, with 9 bases between them. Germline CDR1 SGHNT, CDR2 YYREEE (reference sequence). This CDR3 has 13 residues.